These 18 T cell receptor beta chains originate from one sample sequenced in a study of T cell clonotyping in hematopoietic cell transplantation (dated by TCRdb to 2020 to 2023). The method behind the library was the immunoSEQ multiplex PCR assay. TCRdb provides this immuneACCESS table in a form limited to in-frame rearrangements. Some clones are lacking; in checked studies, under half of them reflect an unresolved V gene, and why the rest are absent is not known. A total of roughly 4,500 clones appear in this sample, 19% of them only once. Together, the top ten hold around 20% of the sample. In the paper's terms, the time point label means: 180 days after allo-HCT. Sequencing was performed on PBMCs, taken 180 days after allogeneic stem cell transplant. These receptors were collected from a young adult male patient who had an allogeneic stem cell transplant, so the T cells may come from the graft donor. Some clones in this sample may be carry-over from other donors' samples.

This clone was counted only a few times. The V and J genes are TRBV25-1 and TRBJ1-2; D is ambiguous. The germline V and J ends were trimmed by 3 bases and 7 bases, with 12 bases remaining between them. The CDR3 length is 13 residues. The germline V gene encodes CDR1 MGHDK and CDR2 SYGVNS. The CDR3 DNA follows: TGTGCCAGCAGTGATACCCAGGAGACTGGCTACACCTTC. The encoded protein is CASSDTQETGYTF.

This clone was observed a handful of times. The chain employs TRBV30 and TRBJ2-3, with 7 bases fitting TRBD2. The CDR3 runs 15 residues. Germline CDR1 and CDR2: GTSNPN and SVGIG (reference sequence). The V and J ends lost 2 bases and 2 bases, in that order; junction bases with no gene match: 7. The CDR3 region has the DNA TGTGCCTGGAGTAGCCTAGCGGACGACACAGATACGCAGTATTTT. Protein product: CAWSSLADDTDTQYF. Full variable domain (missing parts from reference TRBV30 and TRBJ2-3): SQTIHQWPATLVQPVGSPLSLECTVEGTSNPNLYWYRQAAGRGLQLLFYSVGIGQISSEVPQNLSASRPQDRQFILSSKKLLLSDSGFYLCAWSSLADDTDTQYFGPGTRLTVL.

The J gene is TRBJ1-4, the V gene TRBV25-1; no definite D call. The CDR3 sequence is 13 residues long. Per germline, CDR1 MGHDK and CDR2 SYGVNS. Trimming left V 8 bases short and J 0 bases short, with 7 bases between. The CDR3: CASRRSTNEKLFF. DNA of the CDR3: TGTGCCAGCCGCCGATCAACTAATGAAAAACTGTTTTTT.

In its sample, this clone ranks as large. The chain uses TRBV11-2 and TRBJ2-5; 8 bases map to TRBD1. Germline-derived CDR1 and CDR2 are SGHAT and FQNNGV. This CDR3 contains 14 residues. The V segment lost 4 bases and the J segment 3 bases; nucleotides outside the gene matches: 4. The CDR3 coding sequence is TGTGCCAGCAGCTCGGGACAGGTGAAAGAGACCCAGTACTTC. It is translated as CASSSGQVKETQYF.

The sample holds a few counts of this clone. The chain is built from TRBV30 and TRBJ1-5, with a weak D call TRBD1 (6 bases). The CDR3 totals 15 residues. Germline CDR1 and CDR2: GTSNPN and SVGIG (reference sequence). Trimming took 1 base from V and 4 from J, leaving 14 bases between them. DNA for the CDR3: TGTGCCTGGAGTGCCGGAGGGACAAGTAATCAGCCCCAGCATTTT. Translated: CAWSAGGTSNQPQHF.

In this sample, this clone is medium-sized. The genes are TRBV30 and TRBJ2-1; 10 bases are shared with TRBD1. The CDR3 length is 16 residues. Looked up from germline, CDR1 is GTSNPN and CDR2 is SVGIG (reference sequence). Trimming cost V 1 base and J 8 bases; bases outside gene matches: 11. CDR3 DNA sequence: TGTGCCTGGAGTGATGAGGGACAGGGGATAGCGGATGAGCAGTTCTTC. It specifies CAWSDEGQGIADEQFF. The entire variable domain, with the rest obtained from reference TRBV30 and TRBJ2-1, is as follows: SQTIHQWPATLVQPVGSPLSLECTVEGTSNPNLYWYRQAAGRGLQLLFYSVGIGQISSEVPQNLSASRPQDRQFILSSKKLLLSDSGFYLCAWSDEGQGIADEQFFGPGTRLTVL.

V usage is TRBV30 and J usage is TRBJ2-3; maybe TRBD2 (6 bases). Trimming left V 0 bases short and J 6 bases short, with 13 bases between. CDR3 size: 14 residues. Germline CDR1 GTSNPN, CDR2 SVGIG (reference sequence). The CDR3 DNA is TGTGCCTGGAGTGTACGGGGGATTGGGGATACGCAGTATTTT. It translates to CAWSVRGIGDTQYF.

This clone turned up a few times. This chain links TRBV20-1 with TRBJ1-2; D unclear. The CDR3 runs 11 residues. The germline gives CDR1 DFQATT, CDR2 SNEGSKA (reference sequence). With 6 bases removed from V and 7 bases from J, the gap between germline ends came to 12 bases. The CDR3 loop reads CSADQQSGYTF. The CDR3 DNA reads TGCAGTGCCGATCAACAGAGTGGCTACACCTTC.

This clone was seen more than once but under ten times. The chain links TRBV30 to TRBJ1-2; 7 nucleotides align to TRBD1. The CDR3 has 15 amino acids. Per germline, CDR1 GTSNPN and CDR2 SVGIG (reference sequence). The V gene end was trimmed by 2 bases and the J gene end by 8 bases; junction bases not matched to a gene: 14. CDR3 DNA sequence: TGTGCCTGGAGTTGGAGACAGGGCGTGGGATTGGGCTACACCTTC. Amino acid sequence: CAWSWRQGVGLGYTF.

This clone was observed a few times. The V and J genes are TRBV6-5 and TRBJ2-7, with TRBD1 identical over 7 bases. The CDR3 has 12 residues. CDR1 and CDR2 from the germline V gene are MNHEY and SVGAGI. With 6 bases clipped from V and 4 bases from J, the junction kept 3 bases outside the gene matches. CDR3 region: CASSRQGYEQYF. DNA for the CDR3: TGTGCCAGCAGCCGACAGGGTTACGAGCAGTACTTC.

This clone was seen a handful of times. J is TRBJ1-4 and V is TRBV30; tentative D call: TRBD1 (5 bases). The CDR3 runs 13 residues. Per germline, CDR1 GTSNPN and CDR2 SVGIG (reference sequence). Trimming left V 4 bases short and J 5 bases short, with 11 bases between. CDR3 DNA: TGTGCCTGGAACCAAGGGGAGAATGAAAAACTGTTTTTT. Amino acids: CAWNQGENEKLFF. The full variable domain, with the rest looked up from reference TRBV30 and TRBJ1-4, is SQTIHQWPATLVQPVGSPLSLECTVEGTSNPNLYWYRQAAGRGLQLLFYSVGIGQISSEVPQNLSASRPQDRQFILSSKKLLLSDSGFYLCAWNQGENEKLFFGSGTQLSVL.

The J gene is TRBJ1-4, the V gene TRBV30; 9 bases align to TRBD1. This CDR3 spans 15 amino acids. In germline, CDR1 is GTSNPN, CDR2 SVGIG (reference sequence). The ends lost 0 bases at V and 5 bases at J; junction bases unmatched: 4. The CDR3 is CAWSVLGTGNEKLFF. In DNA form, the CDR3 reads TGTGCCTGGAGTGTACTAGGGACAGGGAATGAAAAACTGTTTTTT.

The chain is built from TRBV27 and TRBJ2-7; D not certain. This CDR3 is 15 amino acids long. Germline CDR1 is MNHEY and CDR2 is SMNVEV (reference sequence). The germline V and J ends were trimmed by 3 bases and 0 bases, with 12 bases remaining between them. Here the CDR3 reads CASSFDTFSSYEQYF. The CDR3 DNA is TGTGCCAGCAGTTTTGACACTTTTTCCTCCTACGAGCAGTACTTC.

In its sample, this clone is large. V and J are TRBV19 and TRBJ1-2; D remains ambiguous. This CDR3 spans 10 amino acids. Germline-derived CDR1 and CDR2 are LNHDA and SQIVND (reference sequence). Trimming shortened V by 10 bases and J by 4 bases, and 7 bases separated the two germline ends. CDR3 amino acids: CATEAYGYTF. The CDR3 nucleotides read TGTGCCACTGAGGCCTATGGCTACACCTTC. Combining the CDR3 with reference TRBV19 and TRBJ1-2 gives the whole variable domain DGGITQSPKYLFRKEGQNVTLSCEQNLNHDAMYWYRQDPGQGLRLIYYSQIVNDFQKGDIAEGYSVSREKKESFPLTVTSAQKNPTAFYLCATEAYGYTFGSGTRLTVV.

The gene calls are TRBV5-6 and TRBJ2-5, with unresolved D. V was trimmed by 4 bases and J by 5 bases, leaving 9 bases between them. The CDR3 has 12 residues. Germline V gene data show CDR1 as SGHDT and CDR2 as YYEEEE. The chain's CDR3 is CASSPDGETQYF. CDR3 nucleotides: TGTGCCAGCAGCCCGGACGGGGAGACCCAGTACTTC.

This clone turned up a few times. The rearrangement uses TRBV30 and TRBJ2-5; 10 bases fit TRBD2. The CDR3 length is 13 residues. CDR1 is GTSNPN, CDR2 SVGIG, per germline (reference sequence). V was clipped by 4 bases and J by 4 bases; unmatched bases: 3. The CDR3 sequence: CAWTSGRRETQYF. The CDR3 bases are TGTGCCTGGACTAGCGGGAGAAGAGAGACCCAGTACTTC.

In this sample, this clone turned up a few times. This chain connects TRBV19 to TRBJ2-7, with D perhaps TRBD1 (5 bases). V was shortened by 4 bases and J by 4 bases, with 5 bases between the two germline ends. CDR3 length: 11 residues. The germline V gene encodes CDR1 LNHDA and CDR2 SQIVND (reference sequence). The CDR3 is CASSKGYEQYF. DNA for the CDR3: TGTGCCAGTAGTAAGGGGTACGAGCAGTACTTC.

The rearrangement links TRBV6-5 to TRBJ2-7; the D call may be TRBD1 or TRBD2 (6 bases each). CDR1 and CDR2 from the germline V gene are MNHEY and SVGAGI. The ends were cut back, 2 bases at V and 6 bases at J, with 14 bases in the middle. The CDR3 runs 14 residues. The CDR3 sequence is CASSYGGQRGEQYF. CDR3 DNA: TGTGCCAGCAGTTACGGGGGGCAACGAGGCGAGCAGTACTTC.